This record looks at one T cell receptor (beta chain) sequence and its context. Its antigen is not known. The sample belongs to a study of vaccination effects on CD4 cells after COVID-19. Antigen-specific CD4+ T cell clonotypes were called by their expansion after viral peptide-pool culture in ViraFEST. Following 10 days of culture, CD4+ T cells were isolated. In the vaccine recipients, nucleocapsid antibodies were negative and there was no prior SARS-CoV-2 infection. Each well held approximately 1.8 million PBMC cultured with around 9.7 ug/ml peptides and roughly 9 IU/ml IL-2. Half-medium replacement with IL-2 medium occurred on days 3 and 7. Study-wide results and caveats: Clones induced by infection and by vaccine showed marked clonal contraction late after vaccination.

This table comes from immunoSEQ multiplex PCR, and its TCRdb copy is limited to in-frame clones, with some not included. The sample has about 54,000 clones; roughly 70% are singletons. The receptor comes from a human donor who received a COVID-19 vaccine. Sequencing was performed on CD4+ T cells from PBMCs cultured with SARS-CoV-2 spike peptides, taken before COVID-19 vaccination.

CDR3: CASSLFTGSGYNSPLHF. For the CDR3, the DNA is TGTGCCAGCAGTTTATTTACGGGGAGTGGGTATAATTCACCCCTCCACTTT. The genes are TRBV28 and TRBJ1-6; D remains ambiguous. This CDR3 spans 17 amino acids. The germline V gene encodes CDR1 MDHEN and CDR2 SYDVKM. V lost 1 base and J lost 4, with 14 bases in between. The whole variable domain, filled in from reference TRBV28 and TRBJ1-6, reads DVKVTQSSRYLVKRTGEKVFLECVQDMDHENMFWYRQDPGLGLRLIYFSYDVKMKEKGDIPEGYSVSREKKERFSLILESASTNQTSMYLCASSLFTGSGYNSPLHFGNGTRLTVT.